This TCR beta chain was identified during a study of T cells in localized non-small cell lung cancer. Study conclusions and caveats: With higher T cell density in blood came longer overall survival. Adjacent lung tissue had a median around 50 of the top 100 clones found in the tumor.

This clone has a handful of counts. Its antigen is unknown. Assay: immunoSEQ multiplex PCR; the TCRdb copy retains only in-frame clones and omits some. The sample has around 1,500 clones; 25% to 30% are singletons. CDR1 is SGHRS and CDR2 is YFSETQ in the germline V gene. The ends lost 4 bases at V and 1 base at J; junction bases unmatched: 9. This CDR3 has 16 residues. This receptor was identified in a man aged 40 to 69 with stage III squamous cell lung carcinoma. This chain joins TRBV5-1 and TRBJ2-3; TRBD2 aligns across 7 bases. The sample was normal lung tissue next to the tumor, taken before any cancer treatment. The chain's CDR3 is CASSDGLDLRTDTQYF. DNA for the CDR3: TGCGCCAGCAGCGATGGACTAGACCTACGCACAGATACGCAGTATTTT.